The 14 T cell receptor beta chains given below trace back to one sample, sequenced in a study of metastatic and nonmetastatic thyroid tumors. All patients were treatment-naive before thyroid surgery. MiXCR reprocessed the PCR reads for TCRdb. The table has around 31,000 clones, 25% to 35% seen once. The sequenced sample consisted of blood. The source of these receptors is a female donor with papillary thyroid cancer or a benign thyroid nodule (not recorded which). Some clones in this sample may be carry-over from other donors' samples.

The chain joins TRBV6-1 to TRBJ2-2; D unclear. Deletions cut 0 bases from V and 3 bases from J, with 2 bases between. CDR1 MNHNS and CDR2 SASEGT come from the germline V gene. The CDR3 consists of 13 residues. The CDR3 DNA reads TGTGCCAGCAGTGAAGCGGACACCGGGGAGCTGTTTTTT. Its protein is CASSEADTGELFF.

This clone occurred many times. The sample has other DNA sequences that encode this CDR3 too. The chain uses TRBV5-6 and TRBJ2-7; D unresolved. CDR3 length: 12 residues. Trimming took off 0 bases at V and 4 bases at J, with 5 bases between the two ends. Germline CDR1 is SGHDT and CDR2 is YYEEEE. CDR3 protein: CASSLASYEQYF. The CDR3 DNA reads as TGTGCCAGCAGCTTGGCCTCGTACGAGCAGTACTTC.

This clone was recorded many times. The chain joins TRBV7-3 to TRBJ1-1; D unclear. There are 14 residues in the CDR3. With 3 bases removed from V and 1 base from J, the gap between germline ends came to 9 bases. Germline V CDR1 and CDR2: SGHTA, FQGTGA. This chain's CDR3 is CASSFGQANTEAFF. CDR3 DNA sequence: TGTGCCAGCAGCTTTGGGCAGGCGAACACTGAAGCTTTCTTT.

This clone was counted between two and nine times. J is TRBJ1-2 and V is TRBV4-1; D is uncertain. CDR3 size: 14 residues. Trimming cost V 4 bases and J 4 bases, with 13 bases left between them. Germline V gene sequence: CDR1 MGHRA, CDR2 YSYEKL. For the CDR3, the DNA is TGCGCCAGCAGCCTCGGTGTGATGTCCTATGGCTACACCTTC. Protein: CASSLGVMSYGYTF.

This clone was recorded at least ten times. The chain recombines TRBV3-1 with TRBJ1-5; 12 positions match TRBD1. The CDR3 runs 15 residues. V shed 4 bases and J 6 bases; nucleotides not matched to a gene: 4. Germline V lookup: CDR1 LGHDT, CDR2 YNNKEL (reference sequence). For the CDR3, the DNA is TGTGCCAGCAGCCTCGGGACAGGGGGCTCTCAGCCCCAGCATTTT. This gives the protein CASSLGTGGSQPQHF.

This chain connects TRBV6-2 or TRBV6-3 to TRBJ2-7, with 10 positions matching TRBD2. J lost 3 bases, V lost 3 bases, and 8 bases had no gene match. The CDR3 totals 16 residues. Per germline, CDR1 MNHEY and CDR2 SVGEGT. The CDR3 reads CASSYPDGTSVYEQYF. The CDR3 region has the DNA TGTGCCAGCAGTTATCCCGACGGGACTAGCGTCTACGAGCAGTACTTC.

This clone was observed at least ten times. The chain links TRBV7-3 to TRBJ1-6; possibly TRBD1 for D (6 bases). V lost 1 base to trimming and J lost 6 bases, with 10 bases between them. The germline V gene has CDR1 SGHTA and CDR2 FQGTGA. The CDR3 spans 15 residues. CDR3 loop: CASSLSGGSNSPLHF. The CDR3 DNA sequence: TGTGCCAGCAGCTTAAGCGGGGGCAGTAATTCACCCCTCCACTTT.

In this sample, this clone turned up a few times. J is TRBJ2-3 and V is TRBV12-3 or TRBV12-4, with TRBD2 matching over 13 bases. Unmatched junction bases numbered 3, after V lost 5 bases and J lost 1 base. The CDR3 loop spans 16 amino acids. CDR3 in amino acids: CASSPGLAGGTDTQYF. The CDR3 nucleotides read TGTGCCAGCAGTCCAGGACTAGCGGGGGGCACAGATACGCAGTATTTT.

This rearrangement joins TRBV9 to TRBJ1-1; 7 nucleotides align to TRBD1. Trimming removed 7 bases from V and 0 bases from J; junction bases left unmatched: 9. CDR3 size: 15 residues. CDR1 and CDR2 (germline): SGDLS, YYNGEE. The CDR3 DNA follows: TGTGCCAGCTCAACAGGGGCTGTAATGAACACTGAAGCTTTCTTT. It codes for CASSTGAVMNTEAFF.

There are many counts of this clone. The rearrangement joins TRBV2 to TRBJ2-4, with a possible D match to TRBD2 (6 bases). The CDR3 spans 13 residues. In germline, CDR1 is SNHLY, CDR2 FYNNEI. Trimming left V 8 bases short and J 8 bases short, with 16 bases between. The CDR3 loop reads CASGGDLPDIQYF. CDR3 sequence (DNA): TGTGCCAGCGGAGGGGATCTACCGGACATTCAGTACTTC.

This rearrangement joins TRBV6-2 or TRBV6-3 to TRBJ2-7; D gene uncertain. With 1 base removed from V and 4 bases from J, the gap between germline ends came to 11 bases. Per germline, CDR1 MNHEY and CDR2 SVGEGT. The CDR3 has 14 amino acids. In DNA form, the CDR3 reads TGTGCCAGCAGTTACTTTACAGCACCTTACGAGCAGTACTTC. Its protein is CASSYFTAPYEQYF.

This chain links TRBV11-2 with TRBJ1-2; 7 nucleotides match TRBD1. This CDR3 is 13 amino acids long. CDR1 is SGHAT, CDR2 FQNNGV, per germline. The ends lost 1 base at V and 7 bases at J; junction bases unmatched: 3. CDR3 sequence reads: CASSLGQGVGYTF. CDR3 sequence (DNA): TGTGCCAGCAGCTTAGGACAGGGTGTTGGCTACACCTTC.

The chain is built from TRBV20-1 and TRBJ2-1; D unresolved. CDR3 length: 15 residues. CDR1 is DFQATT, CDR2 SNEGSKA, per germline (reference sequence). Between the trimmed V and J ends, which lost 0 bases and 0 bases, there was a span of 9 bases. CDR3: CSARDSENSYNEQFF. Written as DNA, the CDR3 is TGCAGTGCTAGAGACAGCGAGAACTCCTACAATGAGCAGTTCTTC.

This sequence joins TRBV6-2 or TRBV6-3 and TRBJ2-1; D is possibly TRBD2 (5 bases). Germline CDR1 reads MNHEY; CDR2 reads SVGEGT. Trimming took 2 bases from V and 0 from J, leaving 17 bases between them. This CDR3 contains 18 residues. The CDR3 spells CASSYGEPRTSSYNEQFF. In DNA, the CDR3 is TGTGCCAGCAGTTACGGGGAGCCACGGACGAGCTCCTACAATGAGCAGTTCTTC.